A single sample is the source of the 8 T cell receptor beta chains below, sequenced in a study of shared clonotypes between healthy human individuals (dated by TCRdb to about 2020). The library was made by the immunoSEQ multiplex PCR assay. This is the immuneACCESS table as TCRdb keeps it, with only in-frame sequences that have V and J called. A part of the clones is gone; compared with another copy, unresolved V genes explain less than half, and the rest is unexplained. The sample table records over 400,000 clones; more than 75% of these occur just once. The ten largest account for 12% of the sample. Sequencing was done on a sample of PBMCs. The receptors derive from a woman aged 40-49 years in good health. Some clones in this sample may be carry-over from other donors' samples.

J is TRBJ2-1 and V is TRBV11-2, with no clear D. Germline V gives CDR1 SGHAT, CDR2 FQNNGV. V lost 5 bases to trimming and J lost 4 bases, with 24 bases between them. The CDR3 runs to 18 residues. CDR3 residues: CASSQIGFVGKLYNEQFF. Here the CDR3 DNA reads TGTGCCAGCAGCCAAATTGGGTTTGTGGGGAAACTATACAATGAGCAGTTCTTC.

This chain uses TRBV6-1 with TRBJ1-5, with D unclear. This CDR3 is 15 amino acids long. Germline values: CDR1 MNHNS, CDR2 SASEGT. V was trimmed by 1 base and J by 2 bases, leaving 9 bases between them. The DNA for the CDR3 is TGTGCCAGCAGTGAAGGAGCCAGAGGCAATCAGCCCCAGCATTTT. Translation: CASSEGARGNQPQHF.

CDR3 nucleotides: TGCAGCGTTGATAGCAGCGGGAGGGCCTCAGAGACCCAGTACTTC. Protein: CSVDSSGRASETQYF. The rearrangement links TRBV29-1 to TRBJ2-5, with TRBD2 matching 10 bases. The CDR3 sequence is 15 residues long. V dropped 3 bases and J dropped 4; count of bases not matched to a gene: 8. Germline CDR1 and CDR2: SQVTM and ANQGSEA.

The chain carries TRBV5-1 and TRBJ2-7; a possible D gene is TRBD1 (5 bases). Trimming removed 1 base from V and 2 bases from J, with 13 bases in between. The length of the CDR3 is 15 residues. Germline V gene sequence: CDR1 SGHRS, CDR2 YFSETQ. CDR3 protein: CASSLNPDNPYEQYF. CDR3 sequence (DNA): TGCGCCAGCAGCTTGAATCCGGACAACCCCTACGAGCAGTACTTC. Complete variable domain (other parts from reference TRBV5-1 and TRBJ2-7): KAGVTQTPRYLIKTRGQQVTLSCSPISGHRSVSWYQQTPGQGLQFLFEYFSETQRNKGNFPGRFSGRQFSNSRSEMNVSTLELGDSALYLCASSLNPDNPYEQYFGPGTRLTVT.

The chain's CDR3 is CASSLDGNTGELFF. The CDR3 DNA follows: TGTGCCAGCAGCTTAGATGGGAACACCGGGGAGCTGTTTTTT. The chain employs TRBV7-2 and TRBJ2-2; D is unresolved. The CDR3 contains 14 residues. Germline-derived CDR1 and CDR2 are SGHTA and FQGNSA. V gave up 1 base and J gave up 1 base, with 4 bases separating them.

This clone has a single count. The chain is built from TRBV9 and TRBJ1-2; unclear D gene. The ends were cut back, 3 bases at V and 8 bases at J, with 17 bases in the middle. The CDR3 is 14 residues long. The V gene's germline CDR1 is SGDLS and CDR2 YYNGEE. For the CDR3, the DNA is TGTGCCAGCAGCGGCCCGGAGCGCCCGGGGGGCTACACCTTC. It translates to CASSGPERPGGYTF.

The rearrangement joins TRBV15 to TRBJ2-3; no clear D gene. V lost 1 base to trimming and J lost 6 bases, with 11 bases between them. There are 14 residues in the CDR3. Germline CDR1 reads LNHNV; CDR2 reads YYDKDF (reference sequence). CDR3 in amino acids: CATSRASLRDTQYF. The DNA for the CDR3 is TGTGCCACCAGCAGAGCCTCATTGCGGGATACGCAGTATTTT.

CDR3 DNA sequence: TGCAGCGTTGGGCTACAATACCGGGACAGCGTAGATGGGGTCACCTTC. This sequence encodes CSVGLQYRDSVDGVTF. The chain joins TRBV29-1 to TRBJ1-2, with 7 bases that match TRBD1. The CDR3 sequence is 16 residues long. Germline-derived CDR1 and CDR2 are SQVTM and ANQGSEA. The V and J ends lost 4 bases and 13 bases, in that order; junction bases with no gene match: 24. The full variable domain, completed using reference TRBV29-1 and TRBJ1-2, is SAVISQKPSRDICQRGTSLTIQCQVDSQVTMMFWYRQQPGQSLTLIATANQGSEATYESGFVIDKFPISRPNLTFSTLTVSNMSPEDSSIYLCSVGLQYRDSVDGVTFGSGTRLTVV.